These 3 T cell receptor beta chains came from one sample sequenced in a study of T cells in Graves' hyperthyroidism and ophthalmopathy. Regions amplified from RNA transcripts were the TCR beta CDR3 regions. The HTBI primer set drove a first-round RT-PCR of the TCR CDR3. TCRdb processed the multiplex PCR reads anew with MiXCR; each CDR3 protein has one entry. The profile shows nearly 600,000 distinct CDR3 sequences, 13% to 15% of them singletons. Sequenced input: blood. The receptors come from a woman younger than 30 with Graves' ophthalmopathy.

The chain links TRBV20-1 to TRBJ2-4, with D maybe TRBD2 (6 bases). The germline V and J ends were trimmed by 2 bases and 3 bases, with 23 bases remaining between them. Germline V lookup: CDR1 DFQATT, CDR2 SNEGSKA (reference sequence). This CDR3 comprises 18 residues. CDR3: CSARPPPLLPRGKNIQYF. For the CDR3, the DNA is TGCAGTGCTAGACCCCCCCCACTTCTCCCGCGGGGCAAAAACATTCAGTACTTC.

The chain combines TRBV4-2 with TRBJ2-1, with TRBD2 as a possible D gene (5 bases). Between the trimmed V and J ends, which lost 0 bases and 5 bases, there was a span of 17 bases. The CDR3 length is 17 residues. Germline assignment: CDR1 LGHNA and CDR2 YNFKEQ. CDR3: CASSQDRPPTTNNEQFF. The CDR3 nucleotides read TGTGCCAGCAGCCAAGATCGGCCCCCCACGACTAACAATGAGCAGTTCTTC.

This clonotype was observed many times. The chain combines TRBV28 with TRBJ1-1, with D tentatively TRBD1 (5 bases). Trimming shortened V by 5 bases and J by 2 bases, and 12 bases separated the two germline ends. The CDR3 loop spans 14 amino acids. From germline, CDR1 is MDHEN and CDR2 SYDVKM. The CDR3, as DNA: TGTGCCAGCAGTACGATAACAGGAAACACTGAAGCTTTCTTT. It encodes CASSTITGNTEAFF.